This TCR beta chain was observed in a study of blood T cells in healthy people across ages. A second PCR of 7 to 11 cycles used a sample-barcoded 5' primer and a J-beta primer mix. Using its own MiXCR run on the 5' RACE reads, TCRdb lists one record per CDR3 protein. The sample holds 600,000 to 850,000 distinct CDR3 sequences, 20% to 25% seen once. The study drew donors from healthy Caucasian individuals in Russia aged about 6 to 90. In addition, the sample was reused for a study of T cells of mothers and their children. That publication notes: Addition of sample barcodes and 2-4 random nucleotides occurred through the M1S primer of the second PCR. Mothers yielded over 8 million CDR3 reads, children 2.5 million to 3.5 million each.

This receptor was identified in a boy aged 5-17 years in good health. Sequenced input: blood.

CDR3 sequence reads: CASSSHSGGEYEQYF. CDR3 DNA sequence: TGTGCCAGCAGCTCTCATAGCGGGGGGGAATACGAGCAGTACTTC. The chain joins TRBV11-2 to TRBJ2-7, with TRBD2 matching over 11 bases. CDR1 and CDR2 (germline): SGHAT, FQNNGV. The length of the CDR3 is 15 residues. V was pared by 4 bases and J by 4 bases, with 6 bases of the junction left unmatched.